This T cell receptor beta chain was captured by sequencing in a study of beta chain features in type 1 diabetes. V shed 1 base and J shed 5 bases, with 10 bases lying between them. The germline V gene encodes CDR1 SGHNT and CDR2 YYREEE (reference sequence). This CDR3 has 14 amino acids. The study reverse transcribed the entire isolated RNA, so it sequenced expressed TCRB transcripts. Regulatory, naive and central memory T cell samples averaged approximately 3.8 million reads. Measured with immunoSEQ multiplex PCR; TCRdb has only the in-frame clones, and not every one. The top ten clones hold roughly 1.4% of a sample with around 140,000 clones, 8.5% to 12% of them seen once.

Sample: naive CD4+ T cells from blood. This receptor was taken from a young man in good health. The V call is TRBV5-4, the J call TRBJ1-5; D ambiguous. This CDR3 is CASSLYPGDQPQHF. The CDR3 bases are TGTGCCAGCAGCTTGTATCCGGGAGATCAGCCCCAGCATTTT.